Listed below are T cell receptor beta chains from one sample, sequenced in a study of PD-L1 blockade in urothelial cancer. Assay: immunoSEQ multiplex PCR; the TCRdb copy retains only in-frame clones and omits some. The data hold some 25,000 clones, with 84% observed a single time. Material: PBMCs, obtained around atezolizumab (anti-PD-L1) treatment. Source of these receptors: a man between 70 and 80 years old with urothelial cancer. The CDR3 runs from the conserved cysteine through the conserved F or W. D genes are given only for firm matches. Not every row has a clone size; where given, it reads once, few, many or a size class.

D	V	J	size	CDR3	DNA
.	TRBV5-1	TRBJ2-1	.	CASSLSGYRGNEQFF	TGCGCCAGCAGCTTGTCGGGGTATAGAGGGAATGAGCAGTTCTTC
TRBD1	TRBV7-9	TRBJ2-1	.	CASSWTGNEQFF	TGTGCCAGCAGCTGGACAGGGAATGAGCAGTTCTTC
.	TRBV6-1	TRBJ1-1	.	CASSEAGRRESEAFF	TGTGCCAGCAGTGAGGCGGGTAGACGGGAATCTGAAGCTTTCTTT
TRBD1	TRBV10-3	TRBJ1-2	.	CAIRPDREGYTF	TGTGCCATCAGGCCGGACAGGGAAGGCTACACCTTC
.	TRBV20-1	TRBJ2-1	.	CSAVVLNEQFF	TGCAGTGCAGTAGTACTCAATGAGCAGTTCTTC
TRBD2	TRBV9	TRBJ2-5	.	CASSVSSGRAFGETQYF	TGTGCCAGCAGCGTATCTAGCGGGAGGGCCTTCGGAGAGACCCAGTACTTC
.	TRBV4-2	TRBJ2-7	.	CASSHKRQERSEQYF	TGTGCCAGCAGCCACAAGCGGCAGGAAAGGAGCGAGCAGTACTTC
TRBD2	TRBV9	TRBJ2-4	.	CASSSREAGTKNIQYF	TGTGCCAGCAGCTCGCGGGAGGCGGGAACCAAAAACATTCAGTACTTC
TRBD2	TRBV28	TRBJ2-1	.	CASREGLENEQFF	TGTGCCAGCAGAGAGGGACTAGAGAATGAGCAGTTCTTC
TRBD2	TRBV4-1	TRBJ2-3	.	CASFPTEGIAGGPVDTQYF	TGCGCCAGCTTCCCGACGGAAGGAATAGCGGGAGGGCCGGTAGATACGCAGTATTTT
.	TRBV6-1	TRBJ2-7	.	CASSDNTGPPRYEQYF	TGTGCCAGCAGTGATAATACAGGGCCTCCTCGCTACGAGCAGTACTTC
TRBD1	TRBV5-1	TRBJ1-3	.	CASSPTGAGNTIYF	TGCGCCAGCAGCCCGACAGGGGCTGGAAACACCATATATTTT
TRBD1	TRBV28	TRBJ1-4	.	CASSSLDREGEKLFF	TGTGCCAGCAGTTCCTTGGACAGGGAGGGCGAAAAACTGTTTTTT
TRBD1	TRBV9	TRBJ2-3	once	CASSVGGQGITDTQYF	TGTGCCAGCAGCGTAGGGGGACAGGGAATAACAGATACGCAGTATTTT
TRBD1	TRBV11-2	TRBJ1-2	once	CASTAGAGGFGYTF	TGTGCCAGCACCGCTGGGGCAGGGGGCTTTGGCTACACCTTC
.	TRBV19	TRBJ2-2	once	CASMRRAGAGELFF	TGTGCCAGTATGAGGAGGGCCGGGGCCGGGGAGCTGTTTTTT
.	TRBV14	TRBJ1-1	.	CASSQVFPTADTEAFF	TGTGCCAGCAGCCAGGTGTTCCCTACAGCCGACACTGAAGCTTTCTTT
TRBD2	TRBV19	TRBJ2-3	.	CASSIIAGGDTQYF	TGTGCCAGTAGTATCATAGCGGGAGGGGATACGCAGTATTTT
.	TRBV7-6	TRBJ2-1	.	CASSSVRVSSYNEQFF	TGTGCCAGCAGCTCGGTCCGGGTTTCCTCCTACAATGAGCAGTTCTTC
.	TRBV7-8	TRBJ1-1	.	CASSARGGVGNTEAFF	TGTGCCAGCAGCGCTCGCGGAGGGGTGGGAAACACTGAAGCTTTCTTT
.	TRBV5-1	TRBJ2-3	.	CASSLSGAQDTQYF	TGCGCCAGCAGCTTGTCGGGAGCCCAAGATACGCAGTATTTT
.	TRBV11-2	TRBJ2-4	.	CASRTNSGQAKNIQYF	TGTGCCAGCAGAACCAATAGCGGACAAGCCAAAAACATTCAGTACTTC
.	TRBV5-1	TRBJ2-7	.	CASSLPSGSIHEQYF	TGCGCCAGCAGCTTGCCCTCCGGGAGTATACACGAGCAGTACTTC
TRBD2	TRBV6-6	TRBJ2-1	.	CASSRGLAGYIDEQFF	TGTGCCAGCAGCCGGGGACTAGCGGGATACATCGATGAGCAGTTCTTC
TRBD1	TRBV11-1	TRBJ1-1	once	CASSEGQGTGNTEAFF	TGTGCCAGCAGTGAGGGACAGGGGACGGGGAACACTGAAGCTTTCTTT
.	TRBV7-2	TRBJ2-1	.	CASSLAFGAYNEQFF	TGTGCCAGCAGCTTAGCATTCGGGGCCTACAATGAGCAGTTCTTC
.	TRBV5-4	TRBJ1-3	.	CASSSSGAENTIYF	TGTGCCAGCAGCTCCTCAGGGGCTGAAAACACCATATATTTT
TRBD2	TRBV18	TRBJ2-7	.	CASSVAGFSYEQYF	TGTGCCAGCTCAGTAGCGGGATTCTCCTACGAGCAGTACTTC
TRBD1	TRBV19	TRBJ1-2	.	CASRGGTGSGYTF	TGTGCCAGTAGAGGTGGGACAGGGAGTGGCTACACCTTC
.	TRBV18	TRBJ1-5	.	CASSPTGGKNQPQHF	TGTGCCAGCTCACCCACCGGAGGGAAGAATCAGCCCCAGCATTTT
.	TRBV5-4	TRBJ2-7	.	CASSRVRGGGIYEQYF	TGTGCCAGCAGCCGGGTTAGGGGGGGCGGGATCTACGAGCAGTACTTC
.	TRBV19	TRBJ1-4	.	CASSMPGQPNEKLFF	TGTGCCAGTAGTATGCCCGGACAGCCTAATGAAAAACTGTTTTTT
TRBD2	TRBV2	TRBJ2-2	once	CASSEELALNTGELFF	TGTGCCAGCAGTGAAGAACTAGCGTTGAACACCGGGGAGCTGTTTTTT